The 18 T cell receptor beta chains reported below all come from one sample, sequenced in a study of blood T cell repertoires in COVID-19. Clones were sequenced by immunoSEQ multiplex PCR, and TCRdb holds only the in-frame ones, with some missing. The top ten hold 8.5% to 10% of the sample, which has approximately 72,000 clones, about four fifths seen once. Sequencing was performed on peripheral blood. Receptors were obtained from a man aged 45 to 65 with active COVID-19.

This clone was picked up a small number of times. The V and J genes are TRBV5-1 and TRBJ2-7; 7 bases align to TRBD1. Germline CDR1 SGHRS, CDR2 YFSETQ. The CDR3 length is 14 residues. V was clipped by 1 base and J by 0 bases; unmatched bases: 1. The CDR3: CASSLWDSSYEQYF. The CDR3 bases are TGCGCCAGCAGCTTGTGGGACAGCTCCTACGAGCAGTACTTC.

V usage is TRBV30 and J usage is TRBJ2-2, with TRBD1 matching 10 bases. The germline V gene has CDR1 GTSNPN and CDR2 SVGIG (reference sequence). There are 14 residues in the CDR3. After removal of 5 bases from V and 4 bases from J, the junction contained 4 bases not matched to a gene. The DNA for the CDR3 is TGTGCCTGGTCCGGGACAGGGGCCACCGGGGAGCTGTTTTTT. Protein product: CAWSGTGATGELFF.

The chain joins TRBV5-1 to TRBJ2-3; the D gene is possibly TRBD1 (5 bases). Germline V CDR1 and CDR2: SGHRS, YFSETQ. V lost 0 bases and J 3 bases, leaving 8 bases between the germline ends. There are 14 residues in the CDR3. The chain's CDR3 is CASSLGPGTDTQYF. The CDR3 DNA sequence: TGCGCCAGCAGCTTGGGGCCAGGGACAGATACGCAGTATTTT.

Notes on this clone: Relative to the germline gene, one junction end is altered; a read error may explain this. This chain uses TRBV7-7 with TRBJ2-7; 10 bases align to TRBD2. The CDR3 has 15 amino acids. Germline V gene lookup returns CDR1 SSHAT and CDR2 FNYEAQ (reference sequence). The CDR3 coding sequence is TGTGCTAGCAGCTTAGGTTCTAGCGGGAGTTATGAGCAGTACTTC. Translating gives CASSLGSSGSYEQYF.

CDR3 in amino acids: CAISESGTGKNEAFF. CDR3 coding DNA: TGTGCCATCAGTGAGTCGGGGACAGGGAAGAATGAAGCTTTCTTT. The chain recombines TRBV10-3 with TRBJ1-1, with 9 positions matching TRBD1. There are 15 residues in the CDR3. In germline, CDR1 is ENHRY, CDR2 SYGVKD. Unmatched junction bases numbered 6, after V lost 0 bases and J lost 7 bases.

The chain uses TRBV6-5 and TRBJ1-1, with unresolved D. V dropped 2 bases and J dropped 2 bases, with 6 bases sitting between them. CDR1 MNHEY and CDR2 SVGAGI come from the germline V gene. CDR3 size: 13 residues. The CDR3 coding sequence is TGTGCCAGCAGTTACCCAGATAACACTGAAGCTTTCTTT. Its translation: CASSYPDNTEAFF.

The rearrangement links TRBV24-1 to TRBJ2-3; 9 nucleotides match TRBD1. The CDR3 is 16 residues long. V shed 4 bases, J shed 1 base, and the junction held 5 bases outside the gene matches. Germline V gives CDR1 KGHDR, CDR2 SFDVKD. DNA of the CDR3: TGTGCCACCAGTGAGTCCGGGACAGGGCGCACAGATACGCAGTATTTT. It yields the protein CATSESGTGRTDTQYF.

The chain links TRBV19 to TRBJ2-7, with 11 bases aligning to TRBD1. The CDR3 is made up of 13 amino acids. Germline CDR1 LNHDA, CDR2 SQIVND (reference sequence). The V and J ends lost 5 bases and 5 bases, in that order; junction bases with no gene match: 2. CDR3 protein: CASSRDRGNEQYF. CDR3 nucleotides: TGTGCCAGTAGTCGGGACAGGGGGAACGAGCAGTACTTC.

The rearrangement links TRBV14 to TRBJ2-7, with 9 bases matching TRBD1. CDR1 is SGHDN and CDR2 is FVKESK in the germline V gene. Trimming took 4 bases from V and 3 from J; bases not matched to a gene: 10. This CDR3 comprises 16 residues. CDR3 amino acids: CASSPLGTGPGYEQYF. The CDR3 nucleotides read TGTGCCAGCAGCCCATTAGGGACAGGGCCAGGCTACGAGCAGTACTTC.

This chain links TRBV5-1 with TRBJ2-7; 12 nucleotides align to TRBD2. V dropped 4 bases and J dropped 5; count of bases not matched to a gene: 7. This CDR3 is 15 amino acids long. Germline-derived CDR1 and CDR2 are SGHRS and YFSETQ. CDR3 residues: CASSLTSGSIDEQYF. The CDR3 DNA reads as TGCGCCAGCAGCCTGACTAGCGGGAGTATCGACGAGCAGTACTTC.

The rearrangement joins TRBV2 to TRBJ1-1; D uncertain. Per the germline V gene, CDR1 is SNHLY and CDR2 is FYNNEI. V was trimmed by 9 bases and J by 6 bases, leaving 14 bases between them. The CDR3 consists of 12 residues. The CDR3 region has the DNA TGTGCCAGTAAGATCGAGGCGGCTGAAGCTTTCTTT. This encodes CASKIEAAEAFF.

The rearrangement uses TRBV7-9 and TRBJ1-2, with D perhaps matching TRBD1 (5 bases). Germline lookup yields CDR1 SEHNR and CDR2 FQNEAQ (reference sequence). The CDR3 extends over 14 amino acids. V lost 5 bases to trimming and J lost 3 bases, with 13 bases between them. CDR3 amino acids: CASSRQGLDYGYTF. CDR3 DNA sequence: TGTGCCAGCAGCCGCCAGGGTCTTGACTATGGCTACACCTTC.

The chain carries TRBV10-2 and TRBJ2-2, with D perhaps TRBD2 (7 bases). V lost 6 bases and J 5 bases, leaving 10 bases between the germline ends. Per the germline V gene, CDR1 is WSHSY and CDR2 is SAAADI. The CDR3 covers 13 residues. The CDR3 sequence is CASRGGATGELFF. CDR3 sequence (DNA): TGCGCCAGCAGGGGGGGGGCGACCGGGGAGCTGTTTTTT.

The rearrangement joins TRBV2 to TRBJ1-4; 7 bases are a match to TRBD1. J was trimmed by 8 bases and V by 6 bases; bases with no gene match: 6. This CDR3 has 13 amino acids. Germline V gives CDR1 SNHLY, CDR2 FYNNEI. The CDR3 nucleotides are TGTGCCAGCAGCGACAGGGTGTGGGAAAAACTGTTTTTT. Translating it yields CASSDRVWEKLFF. Based on the CDR3 plus reference TRBV2 and TRBJ1-4, the full variable domain is EPEVTQTPSHQVTQMGQEVILRCVPISNHLYFYWYRQILGQKVEFLVSFYNNEISEKSEIFDDQFSVERPDGSNFTLKIRSTKLEDSAMYFCASSDRVWEKLFFGSGTQLSVL.

As to this clone: Within the sample, other DNA sequences also encode this same CDR3. This chain uses TRBV5-1 with TRBJ2-1; 10 nucleotides align to TRBD2. The V segment lost 2 bases and the J segment 5 bases; nucleotides outside the gene matches: 1. CDR1 and CDR2 (germline): SGHRS, YFSETQ. The CDR3 spans 14 residues. The CDR3 nucleotides read TGCGCCAGCAGCTTCCTAGCGGGAGACAATGAGCAGTTCTTC. It specifies CASSFLAGDNEQFF.

CDR3 sequence (DNA): TGTGCCAGCAGTGTGGGACAGGGACGTGGGACCCAGTACTTC. Translating it yields CASSVGQGRGTQYF. The V gene is TRBV27, the J gene TRBJ2-5, with 9 bases lining up with TRBD1. The CDR3 spans 14 residues. Germline CDR1 is MNHEY and CDR2 is SMNVEV (reference sequence). Trimming at V came to 5 bases and at J to 7 bases, leaving 8 bases not matched to a gene.

The chain links TRBV4-3 to TRBJ2-3; no clear D. This CDR3 has 16 amino acids. The germline CDR1 and CDR2 sequences are LGHNA and YSLEER. V gave up 0 bases and J gave up 3 bases, with 13 bases separating them. Written as DNA, the CDR3 is TGCGCCAGCAGCCAAGATTCCTACGTGAGGACAGATACGCAGTATTTT. It yields the protein CASSQDSYVRTDTQYF.

This clone showed up just once. This rearrangement joins TRBV5-1 to TRBJ1-6; a weak D match, TRBD1 (6 bases). Trimming stripped 2 bases from V and 7 bases from J, with 13 bases between. CDR3 length: 15 amino acids. Germline assignment: CDR1 SGHRS and CDR2 YFSETQ. CDR3 loop: CASSLSGQRNSPLHF. CDR3 nucleotide sequence: TGCGCCAGCAGCTTAAGTGGACAGAGGAATTCACCCCTCCACTTT.